The clone carrying this T cell receptor (beta chain) was recorded a few times. The antigen remains undetermined. This sample was included in a study of T-cell memory formation after mild COVID-19. TCRdb ran MiXCR on the 5' RACE reads and lists one entry per CDR3 protein. The data show 200,000 to 250,000 distinct CDR3 sequences, with 9.5% seen just once and around 3.3% held by the top ten. The V gene's germline CDR1 is MNHNS and CDR2 SASEGT. CDR3 size: 11 residues. Trimming removed 6 bases from V and 4 bases from J, with 7 bases in between. Study-wide results and limits: Clones shrinking between day 15 and 85 showed a balanced CD4/CD8 split, and those that grew later tilted toward CD4+.

The receptor comes from a man aged 18 to 29 who had mild COVID-19 (a few samples of this study predate the infection). Cell type and time point are not known. V usage is TRBV6-1 and J usage is TRBJ2-7; D is unresolved. Source material: PBMCs or a T cell subset sorted from them (not recorded which). As DNA, the CDR3 is TGTGCCAGCAGCCGACAATACGAGCAGTACGTC. This sequence encodes CASSRQYEQYV.